This TCR beta chain was captured by sequencing in a study of graft-versus-host responses after intestinal transplantation. Study overall: The transplants performed in recipients were multivisceral, liver-intestinal, or isolated intestinal.

CDR3 length: 12 residues. The germline V gene encodes CDR1 SGHTA and CDR2 FQGNSA. V was pared by 5 bases and J by 8 bases, with 3 bases of the junction left unmatched. Here immunoSEQ multiplex PCR was the method, and the copy in TCRdb shows in-frame clones only, minus some. The sample lists 35,000 to 55,000 clones, around 93% occurring once. V is TRBV7-2 and J is TRBJ2-1; 7 bases fit TRBD2. The sequence came from a human patient who received an intestinal transplant, so some T cells may come from the graft donor. The specimen was PBMCs, collected 750 to 800 days after a first intestinal transplant, on the day of a second. CDR3 residues: CASSRTRDEQFF. The CDR3 DNA follows: TGTGCCAGCAGCAGGACTAGGGATGAGCAGTTCTTC. Filled out from reference TRBV7-2 and TRBJ2-1, the complete variable domain reads GAGVSQSPSNKVTEKGKDVELRCDPISGHTALYWYRQSLGQGLEFLIYFQGNSAPDKSGLPSDRFSAERTGGSVSTLTIQRTQQEDSAVYLCASSRTRDEQFFGPGTRLTVL.